This T cell receptor (beta chain) comes out of a study of blood T cell repertoires in COVID-19. Study-level background: Nucleic acid was either cDNA or gDNA, and it came from T cells, B-cell-depleted T cells, or PBMCs.

Per the study methods: Amplification of reference gene primers provided the estimated nucleated cell counts. Produced via immunoSEQ multiplex PCR; TCRdb's table is partial and in-frame only. Clonal size and the V and J genes are those of that table, whereas D and trimming came from the DNA. Here the sample spans roughly 200,000 clones, roughly 86% being singletons. The CDR3 contains 14 residues. Germline CDR1 reads LNHNV; CDR2 reads YYDKDF (reference sequence). V was clipped by 1 base and J by 0 bases, with 6 bases between them. The receptor's source is a man in his sixties with acute or convalescent COVID-19. The rearrangement links TRBV15 to TRBJ1-1, with no clear D. The source material was peripheral blood. The CDR3 here is CATSRAQMNTEAFF. CDR3 coding DNA: TGTGCCACCAGCAGAGCACAGATGAACACTGAAGCTTTCTTT.